One sample yielded the 5 T cell receptor beta chains listed below, sequenced in a study of CD8 T cells in Susac syndrome. Random-hexamer reverse transcription was applied to about 0.45 to 1 ug RNA. Each CDR3 protein is one row after TCRdb ran MiXCR on the immunoSEQ multiplex PCR reads. The sample lists some 120,000 distinct CDR3 sequences; more than 85% were seen once. The sample was CD8+ T cells from PBMCs. The receptors were sampled from a human donor with multiple sclerosis.

The chain recombines TRBV25-1 with TRBJ2-1; possible D gene TRBD1, 5 bases. The germline CDR1 and CDR2 sequences are MGHDK and SYGVNS. The germline V and J ends were trimmed by 4 bases and 2 bases, with 21 bases remaining between them. The CDR3 has 18 residues. The CDR3 loop is CASSGTPPKQAPYNEQFF. The CDR3 DNA reads as TGTGCCAGCAGTGGTACGCCACCAAAACAGGCTCCCTACAATGAGCAGTTCTTC.

This clonotype showed up just once. The gene calls are TRBV6-1 and TRBJ2-2; 8 positions match TRBD1. V was clipped by 2 bases and J by 2 bases; unmatched bases: 13. Looked up from germline, CDR1 is MNHNS and CDR2 is SASEGT. The CDR3 extends over 19 amino acids. Here the CDR3 reads CASSELGGRGPHNTGELFF. The CDR3, as DNA: TGTGCCAGCAGTGAACTGGGGGGCAGGGGGCCTCATAACACCGGGGAGCTGTTTTTT.

This chain connects TRBV4-1 to TRBJ2-3, with D maybe TRBD2 (6 bases). V lost 4 bases to trimming and J lost 0 bases, with 11 bases between them. CDR1 and CDR2 from the germline V gene are MGHRA and YSYEKL. The CDR3 has 15 amino acids. CDR3 nucleotide sequence: TGCGCCAGCAGCCTCCCGGGGGTCAGCACAGATACGCAGTATTTT. This gives the protein CASSLPGVSTDTQYF.

The chain employs TRBV20-1 and TRBJ1-3; 7 bases are shared with TRBD1. The CDR3 consists of 13 residues. Germline V CDR1 and CDR2: DFQATT, SNEGSKA (reference sequence). V shed 0 bases and J 9 bases; nucleotides not matched to a gene: 5. The CDR3 DNA reads as TGCAGTGCTAGAGAGGGACAGACGGGCACCATATATTTT. As protein: CSAREGQTGTIYF.

This sequence joins TRBV20-1 and TRBJ2-7; 8 bases are shared with TRBD1. CDR1 and CDR2 from the germline V gene are DFQATT and SNEGSKA (reference sequence). The CDR3 runs to 16 residues. After removal of 4 bases from V and 0 bases from J, the junction contained 11 bases not matched to a gene. DNA for the CDR3: TGCAGTGCTAAATTACTCGGACAGGGACCCTCCTACGAGCAGTACTTC. Translated: CSAKLLGQGPSYEQYF.